These 20 T cell receptor beta chains were sequenced from one sample in a study of T cells in women clearing cervical HPV infection. Assay: immunoSEQ multiplex PCR; the TCRdb copy retains only in-frame clones and omits some. This specimen shows about 22,000 clones; the ten leading clones hold 12%. The sample comprised blood buffy coat. Receptors were obtained from a woman between 18 and 70 years old with a cervical HPV16 infection that either progressed to CIN3+ or cleared (not recorded which).

Concerning this clone: The CDR3 extends 3 residues past the end of the read, so its final part is completed from the germline J gene. The rearrangement uses TRBV12-3 or TRBV12-4 and TRBJ2-2; perhaps TRBD2 as D (6 bases). The CDR3 is 15 amino acids. The ends were cut back, 2 bases at V and 2 bases at J, with 9 bases in the middle. CDR3 loop: CASSLMDYNTGELFF. The DNA read from the CDR3 is TGTGCCAGCAGTTTAATGGACTACAACACCGGGGAG.

As for this clone: The observed sequence ends 3 residues before the CDR3 terminus, with the missing tail filled in from the germline J gene. The J gene is TRBJ2-2, the V gene TRBV7-2; D is undetermined. This CDR3 region has 14 residues. The germline gives CDR1 SGHTA, CDR2 FQGNSA. The CDR3 is CASSLGQNYEKLFF. CDR3 DNA, as far as it was read: TGTGCCAGCAGCTTAGGGCAGAACTATGAAAAG. The variable domain in full, with the rest retrieved from reference TRBV7-2 and TRBJ2-2, is GAGVSQSPSNKVTEKGKDVELRCDPISGHTALYWYRQSLGQGLEFLIYFQGNSAPDKSGLPSDRFSAERTGGSVSTLTIQRTQQEDSAVYLCASSLGQNYEKLFFGEGSRLTVL.

On this clone: The read stops 3 residues short of the end of the CDR3; the missing end is completed from the germline J gene. V gene TRBV6-2 or TRBV6-3 combines with J gene TRBJ2-4, with TRBD1 matching over 8 bases. This CDR3 spans 14 amino acids. CDR1 and CDR2 from the germline V gene are MNHEY and SVGEGT. This CDR3 is CATSETGANYGQYF. The DNA read from the CDR3 is TGTGCCACCTCGGAGACAGGGGCTAACTATGGT.

This chain's CDR3 is CASSPDGTQNNEAFF. CDR3 DNA (partial): TGTGCCAGCTCACCAGACGGGACTCAAAACAATGAG. The chain combines TRBV18 with TRBJ1-1, with D possibly TRBD1 on 5 matching bases. Read data end 3 residues before the CDR3 end; the end is taken from the germline J gene. Germline lookup yields CDR1 KGHSH and CDR2 LQKENI. This CDR3 contains 15 residues.

Details on this clone: The DNA ends 3 residues before the CDR3 does, and the rest of the CDR3 is filled in from the germline J gene. The chain recombines TRBV30 with TRBJ2-1; 13 bases line up with TRBD2. J lost 8 bases, V lost 3 bases, and 10 bases had no gene match. Germline CDR1 and CDR2: GTSNPN and SVGIG (reference sequence). This CDR3 is 16 amino acids long. This CDR3 is CAWSRTGLAGSYEQFF. Incomplete CDR3 DNA: TGTGCCTGGAGCCGAACGGGACTAGCGGGATCGTATGAG. Supplemented by reference TRBV30 and TRBJ2-1, the full variable domain reads SQTIHQWPATLVQPVGSPLSLECTVEGTSNPNLYWYRQAAGRGLQLLFYSVGIGQISSEVPQNLSASRPQDRQFILSSKKLLLSDSGFYLCAWSRTGLAGSYEQFFGPGTRLTVL.

Comment on this clone: The CDR3 extends 3 residues past the end of the read, so its final part is completed from the germline J gene. V usage is TRBV19 and J usage is TRBJ1-1, with D possibly being TRBD1 (5 bases). Germline V gives CDR1 LNHDA, CDR2 SQIVND (reference sequence). This CDR3 has 16 residues. CDR3 residues: CASSISLRGGGQPAFF. The DNA read from the CDR3 is TGTGCCAGTAGTATAAGTTTGCGGGGCGGAGGTCAGCCC.

As to this clone: The read gets to within 3 residues of the CDR3 end, and the germline J gene fills in the rest. The chain recombines TRBV19 with TRBJ2-4, with 7 bases identical to TRBD1. The CDR3 extends over 13 amino acids. Per the germline V gene, CDR1 is LNHDA and CDR2 is SQIVND (reference sequence). V gave up 1 base and J gave up 8 bases; unmatched junction bases: 2. CDR3 amino acids: CASSIGQGHIQYF. CDR3 DNA (partial): TGTGCCAGTAGTATAGGACAGGGCCACATT.

With respect to this clone: The CDR3 end lies 3 residues beyond the end of the read and is filled in from the germline J gene. This chain connects TRBV4-2 to TRBJ2-2; TRBD1 might be the D (5 bases). CDR1 LGHNA and CDR2 YNFKEQ come from the germline V gene. This CDR3 is 19 amino acids long. The covered CDR3 bases are TGTGCCAGCAGCCGAGGTCCAGGGAAGAGTAGTGCAACTAATGAAAAG. Its protein is CASSRGPGKSSATNEK. The whole CDR3 is CASSRGPGKSSATNEKLFF.

The sequenced CDR3 bases are TGTGCCAGCAGTGTTGATCCCCGACAGGCTAATGAA. Translated: CASSVDPRQANE. The entire CDR3 reads CASSVDPRQANEAFF. This chain uses TRBV2 with TRBJ1-1; a weak D match, TRBD1 (6 bases). The CDR3 goes on 3 residues after the read ends, and that part is filled in from the germline J gene. Germline CDR1 reads SNHLY; CDR2 reads FYNNEI. This CDR3 is built from 15 residues. V gave up 4 bases and J gave up 7 bases, with 19 bases separating them.

Points on this clone: The missing CDR3 end, 3 residues past where the read stops, is filled in from the germline J gene. V is TRBV18 and J is TRBJ2-3, with 7 bases lining up with TRBD1. Germline V gene data show CDR1 as KGHSH and CDR2 as LQKENI. V dropped 3 bases and J dropped 3; count of bases not matched to a gene: 3. The CDR3 is made up of 14 amino acids. Partial CDR3 DNA: TGTGCCAGCTCACCGACAGGGATGACAGATACG. Translating it yields CASSPTGMTDT. The entire CDR3 protein reads CASSPTGMTDTQYF. Filled out from reference TRBV18 and TRBJ2-3, the complete variable domain reads NAGVMQNPRHLVRRRGQEARLRCSPMKGHSHVYWYRQLPEEGLKFMVYLQKENIIDESGMPKERFSAEFPKEGPSILRIQQVVRGDSAAYFCASSPTGMTDTQYFGPGTRLTVL.

In regard to this clone: The read ends 3 residues early relative to the CDR3; the germline J gene fills the gap. J is TRBJ2-1 and V is TRBV20-1, with D perhaps TRBD2 (6 bases). Per germline, CDR1 DFQATT and CDR2 SNEGSKA (reference sequence). Trimming left V 3 bases short and J 4 bases short, with 16 bases between. The CDR3 runs 15 residues. The part of the CDR3 DNA that was read is TGCAGTGCTAGTTCCGGGACTGCCTGGTACAATGAG. It codes for CSASSGTAWYNE. In full, the CDR3 is CSASSGTAWYNEQFF.

Note on this clone: The sequenced fragment ends 3 residues before the CDR3 boundary, so the rest is inferred from the germline J gene. V usage is TRBV30 and J usage is TRBJ2-4; TRBD1 matches at 7 bases. The V gene's germline CDR1 is GTSNPN and CDR2 SVGIG (reference sequence). V lost 1 base to trimming and J lost 1 base; unmatched junction nucleotides: 10. This CDR3 region has 17 residues. The CDR3 protein is CAWSDNRGGWAKNIQYF. Incomplete CDR3 DNA: TGTGCCTGGAGTGATAACAGGGGCGGGTGGGCCAAAAACATT.

With regard to this clone: The CDR3 goes on 3 residues after the read ends, and that part is filled in from the germline J gene. The chain uses TRBV20-1 and TRBJ2-7; D is ambiguous. V lost 5 bases, J lost 0 bases, and 11 bases lay in between. The length of the CDR3 is 13 residues. The V gene's germline CDR1 is DFQATT and CDR2 SNEGSKA (reference sequence). Partial CDR3 DNA: TGCAGTGCTCGAACTTATAGCTCCTACGAG. Translated, it gives CSARTYSSYE. The complete CDR3 reads CSARTYSSYEQYF.

As concerns this clone: Read data end 3 residues before the CDR3 end; the end is taken from the germline J gene. The V call is TRBV24-1, the J call TRBJ2-3; D is uncertain. V lost 0 bases and J lost 5, with 8 bases in between. The germline V gene encodes CDR1 KGHDR and CDR2 SFDVKD. The CDR3 has 14 amino acids. The CDR3 region is CATSDLISRDTQYF. The DNA read from the CDR3 is TGTGCCACCAGTGATTTGATAAGCCGAGATACG.

CDR3 DNA, as far as it was read: TGCAGTGCTAGTTTTATAGCGGGCGGCAATGAG. This codes for CSASFIAGGNE. The whole CDR3 sequence is CSASFIAGGNEQFF. The V and J genes are TRBV20-1 and TRBJ2-1; 7 positions agree with TRBD2. The sequence runs out 3 residues before the end of the CDR3; the remainder is reconstructed from the germline J gene. This CDR3 spans 14 amino acids. V shed 3 bases, J shed 6 bases, and the junction held 8 bases outside the gene matches. CDR1 DFQATT and CDR2 SNEGSKA come from the germline V gene (reference sequence).

As regards this clone: The read ends 3 residues shy of where the CDR3 ends; the end is completed using the germline J gene. The chain carries TRBV20-1 and TRBJ1-4; a possible D gene is TRBD1 (5 bases). Germline V CDR1 and CDR2: DFQATT, SNEGSKA (reference sequence). The length of the CDR3 is 15 residues. Incomplete CDR3 DNA: TGCAGTGCTAGAGTCGGTGGGGCAGTTAGTTCACCA. This translates into CSARVGGAVSSP. The entire CDR3 reads CSARVGGAVSSPLFF.

About this clone itself: The read terminates 3 residues before the CDR3 end, so the remaining end is supplied by the germline J gene. The chain uses TRBV19 and TRBJ2-2; D call uncertain. The CDR3 has 15 amino acids. V lost 6 bases and J 4 bases, leaving 15 bases between the germline ends. Germline loops: CDR1 LNHDA, CDR2 SQIVND (reference sequence). The CDR3 loop reads CASSPTYGGTGELFF. Partial CDR3 DNA: TGTGCCAGTAGCCCCACATACGGCGGCACCGGGGAG.

To note about this clone: From the germline J gene comes the end of the CDR3, since the read stops 3 residues before it. The chain couples TRBV20-1 to TRBJ2-3, with 10 bases that match TRBD1. The CDR3 contains 12 residues. Germline V CDR1 and CDR2: DFQATT, SNEGSKA (reference sequence). The covered CDR3 bases are TGCAGTGCTCCAGGACAGGGGGAGACG. Translating it yields CSAPGQGET. The whole CDR3 region reads CSAPGQGETQYF.

Turning to this clone: The sequenced fragment ends 3 residues before the CDR3 boundary, so the rest is inferred from the germline J gene. This chain uses TRBV28 with TRBJ1-1; 7 bases are a match to TRBD1. In germline, CDR1 is MDHEN, CDR2 SYDVKM. The CDR3 is 17 amino acids. V was pared by 4 bases and J by 0 bases, with 11 bases of the junction left unmatched. The sequenced part of the CDR3 DNA is TGTGCCAGCAGTTCAAGGACAGGCGATAACATGAACACTGAA. Encoded protein: CASSSRTGDNMNTE. The full CDR3 sequence reads CASSSRTGDNMNTEAFF.

On this clone itself: Its ends do not fully match the called genes, so a read error is possible. Sequencing ends 3 residues short of the CDR3 end; the germline J gene provides the rest. The chain has TRBV18 and TRBJ1-3; perhaps TRBD1 as D (6 bases). Per the germline V gene, CDR1 is KGHSH and CDR2 is LQKENI. CDR3 length: 14 residues. The CDR3 bases that were read are TGTGTCAGCTCACCCCGGGACATAGGAAACACC. This codes for CVSSPRDIGNT. From start to end, the CDR3 is CVSSPRDIGNTIYF.